This TCR beta chain was obtained from a study of CD8+ T cells in alopecia areata. Germline V gene sequence: CDR1 SGHVS, CDR2 FNYEAQ. Trimming removed 1 base at V and 7 bases at J, with 13 bases between. The CDR3 is made up of 14 amino acids. The investigators collected lesional scalp punch biopsies and peripheral blood from alopecia areata patients. Sorting of PBMCs yielded the CD4+ and CD8+ T cells. RNA was extracted and reverse transcribed into cDNA as the sequencing template. TCRdb keeps only in-frame clones here, not all; method: immunoSEQ multiplex PCR. The sample lists approximately 59,000 clones; 40% to 50% were seen once. For this clone: Its antigen is unidentified.

General study findings and limits: Scalp lesions, especially in alopecia totalis/universalis, had higher clonality than normal scalp.

Material: CD8+ T cells sorted from blood, obtained at week 0. This chain joins TRBV7-6 and TRBJ2-5, with unresolved D. This receptor was taken from a human donor with alopecia areata. The CDR3 nucleotides read TGTGCCAGCAGCTTAGAGGTTGGGTGGGGGACCCAGTACTTC. Translating gives CASSLEVGWGTQYF.